This TCR beta chain was observed in a study of cytomegalovirus exposure and HLA in healthy donors. The PCR ran on 60 Vbeta and 13 Jbeta primers. Produced via immunoSEQ multiplex PCR; TCRdb's table is partial and in-frame only. The profile shows about 160,000 clones, roughly 80% of them singletons. This clone appeared a few times. Germline V gene lookup returns CDR1 SGDLS and CDR2 YYNGEE. The CDR3 is 15 residues long. Between the trimmed V and J ends, which lost 1 base and 2 bases, there was a span of 12 bases. The V and J genes are TRBV9 and TRBJ2-5; maybe TRBD1 (5 bases). Material for sequencing was PBMCs. The clonotype originates from a female donor in good health and CMV-seronegative. The CDR3 coding sequence is TGTGCCAGCAGCGTAACCCCAGGGAAGCAAGAGACCCAGTACTTC. Amino acids: CASSVTPGKQETQYF.